The clone carrying this T cell receptor beta chain was observed many times. The germline CDR1 and CDR2 sequences are DFQATT and SNEGSKA (reference sequence). The CDR3 is 13 amino acids. V lost 3 bases, J lost 6 bases, and 4 bases stayed unmatched. TCRdb processed the 5' RACE reads anew with MiXCR; each CDR3 protein has one entry. The sample shows about 30,000 distinct CDR3 sequences, approximately 5.4% of them seen only once. This entry belongs to a study of early T cells in non-severe SARS-CoV-2 infection. What was sequenced was whole blood. This TCR came from an adult who was a healthcare worker with PCR-confirmed SARS-CoV-2 infection or an uninfected control (not recorded which). The chain is built from TRBV20-1 and TRBJ2-1, with TRBD2 matching over 8 bases. CDR3 DNA sequence: TGCAGTGCTAGCGGGGGGGCCGTCAATGAGCAGTTCTTC. It specifies CSASGGAVNEQFF.